Shown below are 15 T cell receptor beta chains from a single sample sequenced in a study of cytomegalovirus exposure and HLA in healthy donors. The PCR contained 60 Vbeta and 13 Jbeta primers. The assay was immunoSEQ multiplex PCR, and TCRdb's table has in-frame clones only and misses some. The repertoire holds approximately 170,000 clones, 70% to 80% seen once, with about 0.69% in the top ten. The sequenced sample consisted of PBMCs. The receptors come from a female donor in good health and CMV-seronegative.

This rearrangement joins TRBV18 to TRBJ2-7, with 9 bases fitting TRBD1. The CDR3 totals 15 residues. V lost 6 bases to trimming and J lost 1 base; unmatched junction nucleotides: 7. Germline values: CDR1 KGHSH, CDR2 LQKENI. In DNA, the CDR3 is TGTGCCAGCTCCGCCTCACAGGGGGCATCCTACGAGCAGTACTTC. Its protein product is CASSASQGASYEQYF.

This clone was observed a handful of times. One end of the junction is discordant with germline, which a read error may explain. The chain joins TRBV5-1 to TRBJ2-4; 7 positions agree with TRBD1. The CDR3 consists of 20 residues. Germline V gene lookup returns CDR1 SGHRS and CDR2 YFSETQ. CDR3 loop: CASSFDPGQQVISAKNSQYF. The CDR3 DNA sequence: TGCGCCAGCAGCTTTGACCCGGGACAGCAAGTGATCTCAGCCAAAAACAGTCAGTACTTC.

V usage is TRBV7-9 and J usage is TRBJ1-1, with 8 bases matching TRBD1. J was trimmed by 4 bases and V by 5 bases; bases with no gene match: 12. The CDR3 consists of 16 residues. CDR1 and CDR2 from the germline V gene are SEHNR and FQNEAQ (reference sequence). As DNA, the CDR3 is TGTGCCAGCAGCACCCGGGCAGACAGGGGAGGCACTGAAGCTTTCTTT. Protein sequence: CASSTRADRGGTEAFF.

A single count supports this clone. The CDR3 sequence: CASGLGSGQGTYGYTF. In nucleotides, the CDR3 is TGTGCTAGTGGTTTGGGGTCGGGACAGGGGACCTATGGCTACACCTTC. The chain links TRBV12-5 to TRBJ1-2, with TRBD1 identical over 10 bases. Germline-derived CDR1 and CDR2 are LGHNT and FRNRAP. After removal of 1 base from V and 4 bases from J, the junction contained 6 bases not matched to a gene. The CDR3 has 16 amino acids.

The gene calls are TRBV7-2 and TRBJ1-5, with 7 bases matching TRBD1. Losses at the gene ends were 1 base for V and 5 bases for J; bases not matched to a gene: 5. CDR3 length equals 15 residues. Germline V gene data show CDR1 as SGHTA and CDR2 as FQGNSA. The CDR3 bases are TGTGCCAGCAGCTTAGACAGGGGTCCCCATCAGCCCCAGCATTTT. Its translation is CASSLDRGPHQPQHF.

The rearrangement links TRBV7-3 to TRBJ2-3; D might be TRBD1 (6 bases). V was cut by 1 base and J by 6 bases, with 11 bases left in between. Looked up from germline, CDR1 is SGHTA and CDR2 is FQGTGA. The CDR3 has 14 amino acids. Here the CDR3 DNA reads TGTGCCAGCAGCTTAATGGGGGCATCGGATACGCAGTATTTT. Protein: CASSLMGASDTQYF. Full variable domain (outside the CDR3, taken from reference TRBV7-3 and TRBJ2-3): GAGVSQTPSNKVTEKGKYVELRCDPISGHTALYWYRQSLGQGPEFLIYFQGTGAADDSGLPNDRFFAVRPEGSVSTLKIQRTERGDSAVYLCASSLMGASDTQYFGPGTRLTVL.

The V and J genes are TRBV29-1 and TRBJ1-1; TRBD1 matches at 8 bases. V was pared by 4 bases and J by 4 bases, with 5 bases of the junction left unmatched. CDR1 SQVTM and CDR2 ANQGSEA come from the germline V gene. The CDR3 length is 13 residues. CDR3 protein: CSVGQGPGTEAFF. DNA of the CDR3: TGCAGCGTTGGACAGGGGCCGGGCACTGAAGCTTTCTTT.

This clone turned up a few times. This rearrangement joins TRBV6-5 to TRBJ2-7; 10 bases map to TRBD1. Germline values: CDR1 MNHEY, CDR2 SVGAGI. The CDR3 runs 14 residues. The ends lost 5 bases at V and 5 bases at J; junction bases unmatched: 6. CDR3 in DNA: TGTGCCAGCAGTGCCCCGGGACAGGGGCACGAGCAGTACTTC. Amino acids: CASSAPGQGHEQYF.

The chain uses TRBV30 and TRBJ1-1, with 9 bases that match TRBD1. J was trimmed by 5 bases and V by 5 bases; bases with no gene match: 6. The V gene's germline CDR1 is GTSNPN and CDR2 SVGIG (reference sequence). The CDR3 contains 13 residues. The CDR3 DNA sequence: TGTGCCTGGTCCCGACAGGGGGTGACTGAAGCTTTCTTT. Its protein is CAWSRQGVTEAFF.

This chain uses TRBV18 with TRBJ2-1; maybe TRBD1 (6 bases). The CDR3 spans 15 residues. V was clipped by 3 bases and J by 7 bases, with 16 bases between them. Germline lookup yields CDR1 KGHSH and CDR2 LQKENI. CDR3 region: CASSPDSSGMNEQFF. The CDR3 DNA reads TGTGCCAGCTCACCGGACAGTAGTGGTATGAATGAGCAGTTCTTC.

The chain couples TRBV25-1 to TRBJ1-5; D is undetermined. This CDR3 has 16 residues. CDR1 is MGHDK, CDR2 SYGVNS, per germline. V lost 6 bases, J lost 0 bases, and 15 bases lay in between. The CDR3, as DNA: TGTGCCAGCAGGCCCCTCCGCCGGGATAGCAATCAGCCCCAGCATTTT. As protein: CASRPLRRDSNQPQHF. Together with reference TRBV25-1 and TRBJ1-5, the CDR3 gives the full variable domain: EADIYQTPRYLVIGTGKKITLECSQTMGHDKMYWYQQDPGMELHLIHYSYGVNSTEKGDLSSESTVSRIRTEHFPLTLESARPSHTSQYLCASRPLRRDSNQPQHFGDGTRLSIL.

On this clone: A junction end diverges from the germline sequence, so it may reflect a read error. The genes are TRBV10-3 and TRBJ2-4; TRBD1 matches 7 bases. CDR1 and CDR2 (germline): ENHRY, SYGVKD. The CDR3 contains 14 residues. In DNA form, the CDR3 reads TGTGCCATCAGTGAGTCGGTACAGGGGAACAGTCAGTACTTC. Translated: CAISESVQGNSQYF.

The chain recombines TRBV11-2 with TRBJ1-2, with D maybe TRBD1 (5 bases). Trimming shortened V by 5 bases and J by 4 bases, and 17 bases separated the two germline ends. Germline-derived CDR1 and CDR2 are SGHAT and FQNNGV. CDR3 length equals 15 residues. For the CDR3, the DNA is TGTGCCAGCAGCGTCACGGGGGGACCCCTCTATGGCTACACCTTC. Protein sequence: CASSVTGGPLYGYTF.

The chain couples TRBV7-3 to TRBJ2-5; the match to TRBD1 covers 9 bases. The V and J ends lost 5 bases and 5 bases, in that order; junction bases with no gene match: 9. Germline V gene lookup returns CDR1 SGHTA and CDR2 FQGTGA. The CDR3 covers 15 residues. CDR3 residues: CASSPRGTGRETQYF. The CDR3 bases are TGTGCCAGCAGCCCCCGAGGGACAGGGAGGGAGACCCAGTACTTC. The entire variable domain, with the rest obtained from reference TRBV7-3 and TRBJ2-5, is as follows: GAGVSQTPSNKVTEKGKYVELRCDPISGHTALYWYRQSLGQGPEFLIYFQGTGAADDSGLPNDRFFAVRPEGSVSTLKIQRTERGDSAVYLCASSPRGTGRETQYFGPGTRLLVL.

The V gene is TRBV11-2, the J gene TRBJ1-2; TRBD1 agrees at 10 bases. V lost 4 bases, J lost 7 bases, and 9 bases stayed unmatched. Germline CDR1 is SGHAT and CDR2 is FQNNGV. This CDR3 spans 15 amino acids. The CDR3 DNA is TGTGCCAGCAGCTCGGTCCAGGGACAGGGGTCTGGCTACACCTTC. Protein product: CASSSVQGQGSGYTF.